The sequence of this TCR beta chain was determined in a study of cytomegalovirus exposure and HLA in healthy donors. Study-wide results and limits: A few of the chains that were CMV-associated were confirmed in vitro to be specific for CMV antigens.

On this clone: Its antigen is undetermined.

With 60 Vbeta and 13 Jbeta primers, the PCR was carried out. Produced via immunoSEQ multiplex PCR; TCRdb's table is partial and in-frame only. The data contain over 150,000 clones, around 80% of them seen just once; the ten biggest clones take up 9.7%. The V gene's germline CDR1 is LNHNV and CDR2 YYDKDF (reference sequence). This CDR3 is built from 15 residues. V shed 0 bases and J 3 bases; nucleotides not matched to a gene: 3. Sequencing used PBMCs. This clonotype was sampled from a man aged 18 to 35 in good health and CMV-seropositive. V and J are TRBV15 and TRBJ2-5; 8 positions match TRBD1. CDR3 residues: CATSRDRGQEETQYF. CDR3 coding DNA: TGTGCCACCAGCAGAGATAGGGGACAGGAAGAGACCCAGTACTTC. Based on the CDR3 plus reference TRBV15 and TRBJ2-5, the full variable domain is DAMVIQNPRYQVTQFGKPVTLSCSQTLNHNVMYWYQQKSSQAPKLLFHYYDKDFNNEADTPDNFQSRRPNTSFCFLDIRSPGLGDTAMYLCATSRDRGQEETQYFGPGTRLLVL.